Listed here are 21 T cell receptor beta chains from one sample, sequenced in a study of neurological immune-mediated disorders (dated by TCRdb to the late 2010s). The library was built by means of 5' RACE. Sequencing was carried out with an Illumina HiSeq 2500. Using fastp at Q25 and MiXCR, TCRdb reprocessed the public reads and kept productive beta chains. Rows are combined by CDR3 protein, so each entry shows the most common genes and DNA. Present in this sample are tens of thousands of distinct CDR3 sequences, less than 5.5% of which were seen just once. The ten largest clones add up to 6.5% to 7.5% of the sample. Sequenced input: PBMCs. The receptors were sampled from a man aged 25 to 40 with multiple sclerosis.

A word on this clonotype: One base away lies a much larger clone, so this may be a sequencing read error. The chain combines TRBV5-1 with TRBJ1-2; maybe TRBD1 (5 bases). The germline V gene encodes CDR1 SGHRS and CDR2 YFSETQ. V gave up 4 bases and J gave up 0 bases, with 16 bases separating them. The length of the CDR3 is 16 residues. The CDR3 here is CASSTTSGTTNYGYTF. CDR3 DNA: TGCGCCAGCAGCACTACCTCCGGGACGACTAACTATGGCTACACCTTC.

This clonotype appeared many times. J is TRBJ2-4 and V is TRBV4-1; D possibly corresponds to TRBD2 (5 bases). This CDR3 spans 14 amino acids. V was cut by 2 bases and J by 15 bases, with 20 bases left in between. Germline V gives CDR1 MGHRA, CDR2 YSYEKL. DNA of the CDR3: TGCGCCAGCAGCCAACCCAGAAAGGACTCGCTTAGGTACTTC. It encodes CASSQPRKDSLRYF.

This clonotype was seen repeatedly, ten times or more. The rearrangement links TRBV5-1 to TRBJ2-3; D gene unclear. V was pared by 3 bases and J by 7 bases, with 12 bases between. Per germline, CDR1 SGHRS and CDR2 YFSETQ. The CDR3 is 13 residues long. The DNA for the CDR3 is TGCGCCAGCAGCTCCCATGTACGTAATACGCAGTATTTT. Protein: CASSSHVRNTQYF.

The chain combines TRBV19 with TRBJ2-1; D is ambiguous. This CDR3 contains 15 residues. The germline V gene has CDR1 LNHDA and CDR2 SQIVND (reference sequence). The germline V and J ends were trimmed by 3 bases and 7 bases, with 16 bases remaining between them. The CDR3 region has the DNA TGTGCCAGTAGTATTGCCGAGACGGGCACAAATGAGCAGTTCTTC. It yields the protein CASSIAETGTNEQFF.

The sample holds many counts of this clonotype. This chain links TRBV6-2 or TRBV6-3 with TRBJ1-5; 8 bases align to TRBD1. CDR3 length equals 17 residues. Germline V gene data show CDR1 as MNHEY and CDR2 as SVGEGT. With 9 bases clipped from V and 0 bases from J, the junction kept 13 bases outside the gene matches. This chain's CDR3 is CASSQGNRGYSNQPQHF. Here the CDR3 DNA reads TGTGCCAGTTCTCAGGGCAACAGGGGGTATAGCAATCAGCCCCAGCATTTT.

Here the CDR3 DNA reads TGTGCCAGCAGTCTTAGGTCGTCGGAGACCCAGTACTTC. It encodes CASSLRSSETQYF. This chain connects TRBV12-3 or TRBV12-4 to TRBJ2-5; D gene uncertain. The CDR3 extends over 13 amino acids. Trimming removed 5 bases at V and 5 bases at J, with 12 bases between.

This clonotype was counted at least ten times. The chain couples TRBV5-6 to TRBJ2-5; D is perhaps TRBD1 or TRBD2 (5 bases each). The germline gives CDR1 SGHDT, CDR2 YYEEEE. This CDR3 has 13 amino acids. Trimming left V 4 bases short and J 1 base short, with 8 bases between. CDR3 loop: CASSRGPQETQYF. The CDR3 nucleotides are TGTGCCAGCAGCCGGGGACCCCAAGAGACCCAGTACTTC.

This clonotype was recorded at least ten times. CDR3 amino acids: CASSQAGGRGSYNEQFF. For the CDR3, the DNA is TGCGCCAGCAGCCAAGCGGGGGGCAGGGGATCCTACAATGAGCAGTTCTTC. The chain links TRBV4-1 to TRBJ2-1, with D maybe TRBD2 (7 bases). Trimming left V 1 base short and J 1 base short, with 14 bases between. Germline V CDR1 and CDR2: MGHRA, YSYEKL. The length of the CDR3 is 17 residues.

This clonotype was seen repeatedly, ten times or more. The chain is built from TRBV9 and TRBJ2-3; the D gene is possibly TRBD2 (5 bases). Germline assignment: CDR1 SGDLS and CDR2 YYNGEE. V lost 0 bases and J lost 0, with 11 bases in between. The CDR3 runs 16 residues. CDR3 bases: TGTGCCAGCAGCGTAGTTGGTTTAGCGAGCACAGATACGCAGTATTTT. Its protein product is CASSVVGLASTDTQYF.

There are many counts of this clonotype. This chain uses TRBV9 with TRBJ1-1; TRBD1 might be the D (5 bases). Germline V CDR1 and CDR2: SGDLS, YYNGEE. Between the trimmed V and J ends, which lost 4 bases and 8 bases, there was a span of 15 bases. The CDR3 extends over 13 amino acids. The CDR3, as DNA: TGTGCCAGCAGCCCTAGGGACTGGGGGGAAGCTTTCTTT. As protein: CASSPRDWGEAFF.

This clonotype was seen many times. The chain has TRBV5-1 and TRBJ1-1; possible D gene TRBD1, 5 bases. This CDR3 contains 14 residues. Germline lookup yields CDR1 SGHRS and CDR2 YFSETQ. V lost 6 bases, J lost 0 bases, and 12 bases lay in between. CDR3 nucleotide sequence: TGCGCCAGCACCTTCGAGGGGATGAACACTGAAGCTTTCTTT. Translated: CASTFEGMNTEAFF.

This chain connects TRBV5-6 to TRBJ1-1; no reliable D call. Germline loops: CDR1 SGHDT, CDR2 YYEEEE. V lost 2 bases, J lost 0 bases, and 8 bases lay in between. This CDR3 is 14 amino acids long. The CDR3 region is CASSLWFLNTEAFF. CDR3 nucleotides: TGTGCCAGCAGCTTATGGTTCCTGAACACTGAAGCTTTCTTT.

This clonotype was recorded at least ten times. The chain employs TRBV5-1 and TRBJ1-1; D unresolved. The length of the CDR3 is 15 residues. Per germline, CDR1 SGHRS and CDR2 YFSETQ. V dropped 4 bases and J dropped 1 base, with 14 bases sitting between them. The CDR3 DNA reads TGCGCCAGCAGCGCCTGGGTGACCGGGAACACTGAAGCTTTCTTT. Translation gives CASSAWVTGNTEAFF.

At least ten counts were recorded for this clonotype. The V gene is TRBV10-3, the J gene TRBJ1-3; possible D gene TRBD1, 5 bases. Germline V gives CDR1 ENHRY, CDR2 SYGVKD. Between the trimmed V and J ends, which lost 10 bases and 0 bases, there was a span of 13 bases. The CDR3 sequence is 14 residues long. The CDR3 region is CATNPGTSGNTIYF. CDR3 nucleotide sequence: TGTGCCACCAATCCAGGGACCTCTGGAAACACCATATATTTT.

This clonotype was observed many times. The chain employs TRBV25-1 and TRBJ2-2; TRBD2 matches 7 bases. The V segment lost 8 bases and the J segment 3 bases; nucleotides outside the gene matches: 6. This CDR3 has 14 residues. Germline values: CDR1 MGHDK, CDR2 SYGVNS. CDR3 sequence reads: CASGRGGDTGELFF. For the CDR3, the DNA is TGTGCCAGCGGCCGTGGGGGGGACACCGGGGAGCTGTTTTTT.

This clonotype was observed many times. J is TRBJ2-5 and V is TRBV4-1; no reliable D call. In germline, CDR1 is MGHRA, CDR2 YSYEKL. This CDR3 is built from 14 residues. V was clipped by 2 bases and J by 3 bases, with 10 bases between them. The CDR3 loop is CASSQLRREETQYF. CDR3 nucleotide sequence: TGCGCCAGCAGCCAATTGAGACGGGAAGAGACCCAGTACTTC.

This clonotype has only a few counts. CDR3 sequence: CSARLAGVPYEQYF. The CDR3 bases are TGCAGTGCTAGGTTAGCGGGGGTGCCCTACGAGCAGTACTTC. V is TRBV20-1 and J is TRBJ2-7; 9 nucleotides match TRBD2. The V gene end was trimmed by 3 bases and the J gene end by 2 bases; junction bases not matched to a gene: 5. The CDR3 spans 14 residues. Germline lookup yields CDR1 DFQATT and CDR2 SNEGSKA (reference sequence).

This clonotype was counted ten times or more. This chain links TRBV27 with TRBJ1-5; TRBD1 might be the D (6 bases). Germline V gives CDR1 MNHEY, CDR2 SMNVEV (reference sequence). The CDR3 is 14 amino acids. V was pared by 6 bases and J by 1 base, with 10 bases between. The CDR3 sequence is CASRETGSNQPQHF. The CDR3 DNA sequence: TGTGCCAGCAGGGAAACAGGGAGCAATCAGCCCCAGCATTTT.

This clonotype occurred many times. This rearrangement joins TRBV20-1 to TRBJ2-3, with D tentatively TRBD2 (7 bases). The germline V gene has CDR1 DFQATT and CDR2 SNEGSKA (reference sequence). V lost 6 bases to trimming and J lost 1 base, with 14 bases between them. CDR3 length equals 14 residues. The DNA of the CDR3 is TGCAGTGCCACGGGGGGCTCCCGCACAGATACGCAGTATTTT. Protein product: CSATGGSRTDTQYF.

This clonotype occurred many times. The rearrangement joins TRBV21-1 to TRBJ2-2; the table names TRBD1, a call not compared with the DNA. TRBV21-1 has pseudogene status. CDR3 size: 15 residues. CDR3 region: CASSTARGHAGELFF. The CDR3 DNA sequence: TGTGCCAGCAGCACGGCCAGGGGGCATGCCGGGGAGCTGTTTTTT.

Ten or more counts support this clonotype. The rearrangement joins TRBV5-1 to TRBJ1-2, with D unresolved. The CDR3 extends over 11 amino acids. Per the germline V gene, CDR1 is SGHRS and CDR2 is YFSETQ. V lost 7 bases, J lost 3 bases, and 7 bases lay in between. The CDR3 DNA reads TGCGCCAGCCAAGAATACTATGGCTACACCTTC. Amino acid sequence: CASQEYYGYTF.